This T cell receptor (beta chain) came from a study of human T cells and chemical hapten exposure. Study overall: Small pooled library volume differences mainly caused per-sample TCR yield variation.

Notes on this clonotype: The target antigen is unknown.

Total RNA was isolated from unfractionated whole blood. The length of the CDR3 is 14 residues. V lost 4 bases to trimming and J lost 3 bases, with 13 bases between them. Germline-derived CDR1 and CDR2 are DFQATT and SNEGSKA (reference sequence). General study findings and limits: DPC sensitization did not alter TCRs above 1 in 1000 frequency.

A single record per CDR3 protein comes from TCRdb applying MiXCR to the 5' RACE reads. The sample holds roughly 81,000 distinct CDR3 sequences, 15% to 20% seen once. This sequence joins TRBV20-1 and TRBJ1-5, with D hard to call. The receptor's source is a female donor in good health. The CDR3 region is CSATPDWFNQPQHF. As DNA, the CDR3 is TGCAGTGCTACTCCCGACTGGTTCAATCAGCCCCAGCATTTT.